This T cell receptor (beta chain) was sequenced for a study of sequential checkpoint blockade in melanoma. Study-level background: Matched biopsies came pretreatment and at week 13 for twenty-two patients.

Regarding treatment: randomized to nivolumab then ipilimumab (arm A) or the reverse (arm B). The repertoire was sequenced with immunoSEQ multiplex PCR; TCRdb's copy has only in-frame clones and lacks some. The sample contains 10,000 to 15,000 clones, approximately 22% of which appear only once. The CDR3 loop spans 17 amino acids. The germline gives CDR1 MNHGY, CDR2 SAAAGT. Losses at the gene ends were 6 bases for V and 0 bases for J; bases not matched to a gene: 5. This clone came up a few times. This chain links TRBV6-8 with TRBJ2-6; TRBD1 matches at 10 bases. The clonotype was recovered from a human donor with melanoma. Sequenced here: tumor tissue (inferred from file names), sampled from a patient given nivolumab and ipilimumab in sequence. The CDR3: CASRTGGGFSGANVLTF. The CDR3 DNA sequence: TGTGCCAGCAGGACAGGGGGCGGGTTCTCTGGGGCCAACGTCCTGACTTTC.